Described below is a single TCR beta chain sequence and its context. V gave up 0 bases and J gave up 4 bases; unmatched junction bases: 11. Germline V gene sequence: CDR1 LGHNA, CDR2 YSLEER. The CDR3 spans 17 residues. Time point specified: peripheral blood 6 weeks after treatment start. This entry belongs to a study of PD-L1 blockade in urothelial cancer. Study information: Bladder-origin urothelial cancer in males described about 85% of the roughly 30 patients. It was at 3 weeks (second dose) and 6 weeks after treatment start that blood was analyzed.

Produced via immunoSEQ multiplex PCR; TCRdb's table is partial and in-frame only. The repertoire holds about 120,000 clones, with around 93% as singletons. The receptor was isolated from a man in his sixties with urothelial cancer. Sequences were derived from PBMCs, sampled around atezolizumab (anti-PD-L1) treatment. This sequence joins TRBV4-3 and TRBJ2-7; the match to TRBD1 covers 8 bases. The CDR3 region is CASSQDGKAGGVYEQYF. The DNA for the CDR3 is TGCGCCAGCAGCCAAGATGGAAAGGCAGGGGGCGTGTACGAGCAGTACTTC.